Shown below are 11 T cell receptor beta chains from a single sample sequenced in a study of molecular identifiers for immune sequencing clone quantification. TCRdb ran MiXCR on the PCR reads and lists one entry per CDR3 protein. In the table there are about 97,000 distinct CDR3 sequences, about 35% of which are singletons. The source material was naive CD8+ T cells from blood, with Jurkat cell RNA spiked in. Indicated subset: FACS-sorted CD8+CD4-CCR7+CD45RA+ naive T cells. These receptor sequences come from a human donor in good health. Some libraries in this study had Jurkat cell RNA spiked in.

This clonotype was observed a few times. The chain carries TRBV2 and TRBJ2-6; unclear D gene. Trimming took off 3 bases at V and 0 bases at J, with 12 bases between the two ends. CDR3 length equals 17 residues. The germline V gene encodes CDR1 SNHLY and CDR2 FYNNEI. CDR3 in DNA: TGTGCCAGCAGTGACGAGCCCTTGAGCTCTGGGGCCAACGTCCTGACTTTC. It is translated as CASSDEPLSSGANVLTF. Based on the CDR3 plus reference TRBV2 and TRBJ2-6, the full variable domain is EPEVTQTPSHQVTQMGQEVILRCVPISNHLYFYWYRQILGQKVEFLVSFYNNEISEKSEIFDDQFSVERPDGSNFTLKIRSTKLEDSAMYFCASSDEPLSSGANVLTFGAGSRLTVL.

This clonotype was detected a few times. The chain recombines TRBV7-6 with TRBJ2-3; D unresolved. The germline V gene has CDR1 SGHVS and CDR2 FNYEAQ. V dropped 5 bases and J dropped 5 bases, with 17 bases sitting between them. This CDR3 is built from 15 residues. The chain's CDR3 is CASSPRPGGIDTQYF. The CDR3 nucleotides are TGTGCCAGCAGCCCCCGGCCCGGCGGTATAGATACGCAGTATTTT.

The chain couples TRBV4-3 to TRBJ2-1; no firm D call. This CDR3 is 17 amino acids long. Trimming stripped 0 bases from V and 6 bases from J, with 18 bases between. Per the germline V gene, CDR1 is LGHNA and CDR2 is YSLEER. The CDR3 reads CASSQDLGLRLSNEQFF. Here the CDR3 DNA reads TGCGCCAGCAGCCAAGATCTAGGGTTAAGATTAAGCAATGAGCAGTTCTTC.

CDR3 in DNA: TGTGCCAGCAGTTTCGGGACTAGCGGTATCTACGAGCAGTACTTC. Translated, it gives CASSFGTSGIYEQYF. The chain is built from TRBV28 and TRBJ2-7, with 11 bases identical to TRBD2. The CDR3 contains 15 residues. V lost 3 bases to trimming and J lost 3 bases; unmatched junction nucleotides: 4. Per the germline V gene, CDR1 is MDHEN and CDR2 is SYDVKM.

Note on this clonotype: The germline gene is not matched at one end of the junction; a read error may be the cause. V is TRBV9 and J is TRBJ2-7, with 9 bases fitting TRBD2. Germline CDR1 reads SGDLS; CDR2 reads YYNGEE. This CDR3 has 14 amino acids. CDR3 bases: TGTGCCAGCAGCGTAGTAGCGGGAGTCGACGAGCAGTCCTTC. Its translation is CASSVVAGVDEQSF.

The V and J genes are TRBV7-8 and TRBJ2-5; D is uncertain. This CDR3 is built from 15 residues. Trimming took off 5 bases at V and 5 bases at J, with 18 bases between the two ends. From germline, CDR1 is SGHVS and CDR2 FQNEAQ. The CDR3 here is CASSSNRWKGETQYF. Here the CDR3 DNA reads TGTGCCAGCAGCAGCAACCGGTGGAAAGGGGAGACCCAGTACTTC. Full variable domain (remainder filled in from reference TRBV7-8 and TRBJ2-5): GAGVSQSPRYKVAKRGQDVALRCDPISGHVSLFWYQQALGQGPEFLTYFQNEAQLDKSGLPSDRFFAERPEGSVSTLKIQRTQQEDSAVYLCASSSNRWKGETQYFGPGTRLLVL.

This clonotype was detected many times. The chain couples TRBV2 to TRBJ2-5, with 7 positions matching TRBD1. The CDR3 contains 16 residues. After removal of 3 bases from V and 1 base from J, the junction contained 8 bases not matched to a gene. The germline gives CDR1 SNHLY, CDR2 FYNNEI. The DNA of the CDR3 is TGTGCCAGCAGTGAGAGTTACCGGGACAGCCAAGAGACCCAGTACTTC. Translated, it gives CASSESYRDSQETQYF. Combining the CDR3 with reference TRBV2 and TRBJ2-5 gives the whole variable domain EPEVTQTPSHQVTQMGQEVILRCVPISNHLYFYWYRQILGQKVEFLVSFYNNEISEKSEIFDDQFSVERPDGSNFTLKIRSTKLEDSAMYFCASSESYRDSQETQYFGPGTRLLVL.

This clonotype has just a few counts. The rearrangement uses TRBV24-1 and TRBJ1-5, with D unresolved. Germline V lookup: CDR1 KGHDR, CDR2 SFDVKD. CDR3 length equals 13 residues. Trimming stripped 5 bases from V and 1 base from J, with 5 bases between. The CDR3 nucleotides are TGTGCCACCAGTGCAGCAAGCAATCAGCCCCAGCATTTT. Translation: CATSAASNQPQHF.

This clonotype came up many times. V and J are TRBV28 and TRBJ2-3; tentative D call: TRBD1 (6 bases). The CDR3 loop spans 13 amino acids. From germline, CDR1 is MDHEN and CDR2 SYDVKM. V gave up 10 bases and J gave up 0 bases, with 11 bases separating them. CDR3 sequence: CAIQGPSTDTQYF. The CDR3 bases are TGTGCCATCCAGGGGCCTAGCACAGATACGCAGTATTTT. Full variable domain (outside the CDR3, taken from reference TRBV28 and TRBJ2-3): DVKVTQSSRYLVKRTGEKVFLECVQDMDHENMFWYRQDPGLGLRLIYFSYDVKMKEKGDIPEGYSVSREKKERFSLILESASTNQTSMYLCAIQGPSTDTQYFGPGTRLTVL.

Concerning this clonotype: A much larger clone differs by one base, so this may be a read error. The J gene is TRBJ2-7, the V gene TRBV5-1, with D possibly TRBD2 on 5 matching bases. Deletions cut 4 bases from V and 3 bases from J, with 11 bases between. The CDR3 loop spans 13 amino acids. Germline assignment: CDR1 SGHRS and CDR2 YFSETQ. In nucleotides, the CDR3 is TGCGCCAGCAGCCCCGGAGAGGGCTACGAGCAGTACTTC. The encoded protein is CASSPGEGYEQYF.

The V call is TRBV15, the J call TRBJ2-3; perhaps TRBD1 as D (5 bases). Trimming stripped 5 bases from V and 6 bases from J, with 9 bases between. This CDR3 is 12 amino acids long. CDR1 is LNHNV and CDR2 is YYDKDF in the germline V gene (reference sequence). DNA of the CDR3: TGTGCCACCAGCTCAGGGATGGATACGCAGTATTTT. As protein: CATSSGMDTQYF.